Here is one TCR beta chain with its context. The antigen it binds to is not known. Base-call qualities are not available, and no considerably larger clone is one nucleotide away. CDR1 is given as LGHNA and CDR2 as YNFKEQ, both from the germline V gene. The CDR3 spans 15 residues, from the cysteine through the phenylalanine. Of all the DNA, just the CDR3 is kept, 45 bases in frame from base 1. Cut back by 1 base and 6 bases, the V and J ends lie 12 bases apart. Participants in the prospective study were enrolled through a virtual design, were aged roughly 18 to 90 years, and lived in approximately 25 United States geographic areas. Cohort assignment in the prospective study relied on participant-reported clinical history from a screening survey and a study questionnaire. For ImmuneRACE Cohort 3, a participant was defined as recovered based on two consecutive negative NP/OP PCR tests, clearance by a healthcare professional, or resolution of symptoms. Each participant in the prospective study had whole blood, serum and a nasopharyngeal or oropharyngeal swab collected by mobile phlebotomists. Prospective study participants could optionally give additional blood draws and questionnaires over an approximately two-month period. Before DNA extraction, prospective study blood samples were shipped either frozen or at room temperature.

The data were obtained in a study of blood T cell repertoires in COVID-19 (dated by TCRdb to between 2020 and 2021). With regard to the full study: Samples from collaborators originated in the United States, Italy and Spain and spanned both the acute and convalescent phases of COVID-19. The prospective study material was composed of cDNA or gDNA derived from T cells, B-cell-depleted T cells, or PBMCs. The dataset comprised deeply sampled blood TCRbeta repertoires from subjects exposed to, actively infected with, or recovered from COVID-19. The repertoires were made available in a free public database intended to serve as a resource for research on the immune response to SARS-CoV-2. The samples were drawn from the first 160 participants of the ongoing ImmuneRACE study and from 1,254 subjects provided by 6 global collaborators. A de-identified subject ID, COVID-19 status, age in years and sex were almost always included in the sample metadata. Where available, HLA class I and class II types were obtained from metadata supplied by the sample provider rather than from assay-based typing. General findings and caveats noted by the study authors: How much clinical and demographic metadata was included differed by source and by participant, and the metadata was provided uncurated.

TCRbeta CDR3 regions were amplified from genomic DNA using the immunoSEQ Assay, a bias-controlled multiplex PCR. Under the source paper's analysis protocol: Nucleated cell counts per sample were estimated from amplification of reference gene primers within the assay. Sequence reads were collapsed and filtered to measure the absolute abundance of every unique TCRbeta CDR3 rearrangement. For each sample, productive Simpson clonality was calculated as the square root of Simpson's diversity index across productive rearrangements. Here the immuneACCESS table is served through TCRdb, limited to in-frame sequences with V and J called. Missing clones are a known gap in these copies; in checked studies unresolved V genes cover under half, and the rest lacks a known reason. V, J and clone size derive from that table, while D and trimming were established from the DNA sequence. The sample contains 150,000 to 200,000 clones, over 70% of them found a single time. Together, the top ten hold 10% to 15% of the sample.

The chain uses TRBV4-2 and TRBJ2-2; the D gene is perhaps TRBD2, from 7 matching bases. This TCR was recovered from a woman aged 55-70 years who had recovered from COVID-19. The sequencing input was PBMCs or T cells enriched from blood (not recorded which). The nucleotide sequence is TGTGCCAGCAGCCAAGCGGGGGGCGGGCCCGGGGAGCTGTTTTTT. Its protein is CASSQAGGGPGELFF.